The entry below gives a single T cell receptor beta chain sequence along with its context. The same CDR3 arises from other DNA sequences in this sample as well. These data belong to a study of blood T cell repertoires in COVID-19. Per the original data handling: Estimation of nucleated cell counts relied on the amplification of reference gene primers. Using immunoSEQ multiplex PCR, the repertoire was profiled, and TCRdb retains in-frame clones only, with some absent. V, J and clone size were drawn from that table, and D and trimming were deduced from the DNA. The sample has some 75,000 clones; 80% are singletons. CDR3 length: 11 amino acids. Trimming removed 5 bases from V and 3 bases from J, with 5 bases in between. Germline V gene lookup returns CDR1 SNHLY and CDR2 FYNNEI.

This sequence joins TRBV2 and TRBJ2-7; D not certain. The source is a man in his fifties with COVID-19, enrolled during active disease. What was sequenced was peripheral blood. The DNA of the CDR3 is TGTGCCAGCAGTTACTTCTACGAGCAGTACTTC. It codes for CASSYFYEQYF.